This T cell receptor beta chain was recorded in a study of blood T cell repertoires in COVID-19. This clone was recorded only once. The data were produced by immunoSEQ multiplex PCR, yet TCRdb's version contains in-frame clones alone and is incomplete. Seen here are about 210,000 clones, 82% observed once, and the top ten hold approximately 5.2%. Seattle's cohort entered during active infection and was followed longitudinally. The CDR3 is made up of 14 amino acids. Deletions cut 7 bases from V and 1 base from J, with 13 bases between. The germline gives CDR1 SNHLY, CDR2 FYNNEI. This clonotype was sampled from a woman in her 70s with COVID-19, enrolled during active disease. The sample comprised peripheral blood. The chain recombines TRBV2 with TRBJ1-1; D may be TRBD1 (5 bases). The CDR3 nucleotides are TGTGCCAGCACCCCGACAGTGAGGAACACTGAAGCTTTCTTT. Amino acid sequence: CASTPTVRNTEAFF.